These 29 T cell receptor beta chains originate from one sample sequenced in a study of T cells after yellow fever vaccination. TCRdb recomputed calls from the 5' RACE reads with MiXCR, one row per CDR3 protein. The table includes approximately 300,000 distinct CDR3 sequences, about 10% detected once. Sample: CD4+ T cells sorted from PBMCs, taken 45 days after the yellow fever booster vaccination. Receptors originate from a man between 18 and 35 years old who received the YFV17D yellow fever vaccine.

This clonotype was picked up a small number of times. The rearrangement uses TRBV6-2 or TRBV6-3 and TRBJ2-3; the match to TRBD1 covers 7 bases. The length of the CDR3 is 16 residues. V gave up 6 bases and J gave up 2 bases; unmatched junction bases: 11. The germline V gene has CDR1 MNHEY and CDR2 SVGEGT. This CDR3 reads CASRETHRGVTDTQYF. The CDR3 nucleotides are TGTGCCAGCAGGGAGACTCACAGGGGCGTCACAGATACGCAGTATTTT.

This clonotype was counted a few times. V is TRBV28 and J is TRBJ2-3; a weak D match, TRBD2 (7 bases). Germline values: CDR1 MDHEN, CDR2 SYDVKM. V dropped 1 base and J dropped 3 bases, with 17 bases sitting between them. The CDR3 has 17 residues. In nucleotides, the CDR3 is TGTGCCAGCAGTTTATCGGGGGCGGGGGTCTGGACAGATACGCAGTATTTT. Translation gives CASSLSGAGVWTDTQYF.

This chain uses TRBV2 with TRBJ2-3; no clear D gene. This CDR3 is 13 amino acids long. Trimming pared 8 bases from V and 2 bases from J, leaving 11 bases between. The germline CDR1 and CDR2 sequences are SNHLY and FYNNEI. CDR3 amino acids: CASAREVTDTQYF. The CDR3, as DNA: TGTGCCAGCGCCAGAGAGGTCACAGATACGCAGTATTTT.

In this sample, this clonotype turned up a few times. The genes are TRBV7-2 and TRBJ2-1; TRBD2 aligns across 8 bases. Per germline, CDR1 SGHTA and CDR2 FQGNSA. V was clipped by 1 base and J by 0 bases; unmatched bases: 5. The CDR3 has 17 residues. CDR3 DNA sequence: TGTGCCAGCAGCTTAGTGACGGGGGGGTTCTCCTACAATGAGCAGTTCTTC. The encoded protein is CASSLVTGGFSYNEQFF.

The chain combines TRBV6-1 with TRBJ1-2; a possible D gene is TRBD1 (5 bases). Trimming pared 1 base from V and 7 bases from J, leaving 16 bases between. The germline V gene has CDR1 MNHNS and CDR2 SASEGT. This CDR3 region has 15 residues. This CDR3 reads CASSEGGSLPFGYTF. Written as DNA, the CDR3 is TGTGCCAGCAGTGAAGGGGGGAGCTTGCCGTTTGGCTACACCTTC.

The sample holds a few counts of this clonotype. The genes are TRBV11-2 and TRBJ2-6; 7 nucleotides align to TRBD1. With V trimmed by 2 bases and J by 0 bases, 7 bases remained unmatched. CDR1 SGHAT and CDR2 FQNNGV come from the germline V gene. CDR3 length: 18 residues. The chain's CDR3 is CASSLRTGGLSGANVLTF. As DNA, the CDR3 is TGTGCCAGCAGCTTAAGGACAGGCGGACTCTCTGGGGCCAACGTCCTGACTTTC. Looking up the rest from reference TRBV11-2 and TRBJ2-6 gives the full variable domain: EAGVAQSPRYKIIEKRQSVAFWCNPISGHATLYWYQQILGQGPKLLIQFQNNGVVDDSQLPKDRFSAERLKGVDSTLKIQPAKLEDSAVYLCASSLRTGGLSGANVLTFGAGSRLTVL.

This chain connects TRBV5-5 to TRBJ1-1, with no clear D. The germline V and J ends were trimmed by 3 bases and 4 bases, with 10 bases remaining between them. The CDR3 is made up of 13 amino acids. Germline CDR1 is SGHKS and CDR2 is YYEKEE (reference sequence). This chain's CDR3 is CASSYGGSTEAFF. The CDR3 DNA reads TGTGCCAGCAGCTACGGAGGAAGCACTGAAGCTTTCTTT.

The chain carries TRBV5-1 and TRBJ2-7; no reliable D call. CDR1 and CDR2 (germline): SGHRS, YFSETQ. This CDR3 is 13 amino acids long. Trimming removed 7 bases at V and 7 bases at J, with 18 bases between. The CDR3 coding sequence is TGCGCCAGCGACTCGGATCGAAGGGATGAGCAGTACTTC. Translated, it gives CASDSDRRDEQYF.

V is TRBV10-3 and J is TRBJ2-7; D not resolved. Trimming left V 0 bases short and J 0 bases short, with 12 bases between. Germline V gene lookup returns CDR1 ENHRY and CDR2 SYGVKD. The CDR3 length is 16 residues. CDR3 nucleotides: TGTGCCATCAGTGAGTCGCCCGGCTTAAGCTCCTACGAGCAGTACTTC. Protein sequence: CAISESPGLSSYEQYF.

This clonotype was counted many times. J is TRBJ1-2 and V is TRBV6-6; the match to TRBD1 covers 7 bases. The CDR3 covers 13 residues. CDR1 is MNHNY, CDR2 SVGAGI, per germline (reference sequence). V gave up 9 bases and J gave up 3 bases; unmatched junction bases: 7. The CDR3 DNA is TGTGCCAGTGACCCGACAGGGTACTATGGCTACACCTTC. It is translated as CASDPTGYYGYTF.

This clonotype was seen a handful of times. The chain couples TRBV11-2 to TRBJ2-7; D is unclear. The CDR3 is 12 amino acids. The germline gives CDR1 SGHAT, CDR2 FQNNGV. The V gene lost 2 bases and the J gene lost 5 bases, with 7 bases spanning the gap. The CDR3 DNA follows: TGTGCCAGCAGCTTATATGGAAACGAGCAGTACGTC. It specifies CASSLYGNEQYV.

V gene TRBV3-1 combines with J gene TRBJ1-2, with a weak D call TRBD1 (6 bases). From germline, CDR1 is LGHDT and CDR2 YNNKEL (reference sequence). V lost 5 bases and J lost 1, with 11 bases in between. This CDR3 contains 14 residues. For the CDR3, the DNA is TGTGCCAGCAGCGTTAGACAGGTTAACTATGGCTACACCTTC. Protein: CASSVRQVNYGYTF.

The chain carries TRBV7-2 and TRBJ2-3, with TRBD1 matching 8 bases. With 1 base clipped from V and 4 bases from J, the junction kept 4 bases outside the gene matches. The CDR3 loop spans 15 amino acids. The germline CDR1 and CDR2 sequences are SGHTA and FQGNSA. This chain's CDR3 is CASSLGYRGADTQYF. CDR3 nucleotides: TGTGCCAGCAGCTTAGGGTACAGGGGGGCAGATACGCAGTATTTT.

This rearrangement joins TRBV6-5 to TRBJ1-1; D gene unclear. With 0 bases removed from V and 4 bases from J, the gap between germline ends came to 9 bases. The V gene's germline CDR1 is MNHEY and CDR2 SVGAGI. The CDR3 totals 14 residues. For the CDR3, the DNA is TGTGCCAGCAGTTACTCGCTGGGGATCACTGAAGCTTTCTTT. Its translation: CASSYSLGITEAFF.

This clonotype was seen just once. V gene TRBV5-1 combines with J gene TRBJ2-5; possibly TRBD2 for D (6 bases). The CDR3 has 14 residues. V dropped 5 bases and J dropped 1 base, with 12 bases sitting between them. Germline V CDR1 and CDR2: SGHRS, YFSETQ. CDR3: CASSSGALQETQYF. CDR3 DNA: TGCGCCAGCAGTTCGGGAGCCCTCCAAGAGACCCAGTACTTC.

This clonotype was seen more than once but under ten times. The rearrangement links TRBV4-1 to TRBJ1-4; tentatively, D is TRBD1 (6 bases). The ends were cut back, 3 bases at V and 8 bases at J, with 22 bases in the middle. This CDR3 has 17 residues. Germline CDR1 MGHRA, CDR2 YSYEKL. This chain's CDR3 is CASSHPQRTDLGEKLFF. In DNA, the CDR3 is TGCGCCAGCAGCCATCCACAAAGGACAGATCTCGGGGAAAAACTGTTTTTT.

The chain is built from TRBV12-3 or TRBV12-4 and TRBJ2-7, with 10 bases aligning to TRBD2. The length of the CDR3 is 16 residues. Losses at the gene ends were 5 bases for V and 0 bases for J; bases not matched to a gene: 7. Here the CDR3 DNA reads TGTGCCAGCAGTATACATCTAGCGGGGGCCTCCTACGAGCAGTACGTC. Translation: CASSIHLAGASYEQYV.

The rearrangement links TRBV7-3 to TRBJ2-1, with 7 bases identical to TRBD2. V lost 1 base, J lost 4 bases, and 1 base stayed unmatched. The CDR3 has 14 amino acids. Germline V gene data show CDR1 as SGHTA and CDR2 as FQGTGA. CDR3 DNA: TGTGCCAGCAGCTTAATGGGACTATACAATGAGCAGTTCTTC. Encoded protein: CASSLMGLYNEQFF.

In the case of this clonotype: The junction shows a germline mismatch at one end, possibly a read error. The rearrangement joins TRBV18 to TRBJ2-1, with TRBD1 identical over 7 bases. CDR3 size: 17 residues. Germline V gene lookup returns CDR1 KGHSH and CDR2 LQKENI. The CDR3 sequence is CSSSPCQVQGSYNEQFF. The CDR3 DNA sequence: TGTTCCAGCTCACCTTGTCAGGTACAGGGGTCCTACAATGAGCAGTTCTTC.

This rearrangement joins TRBV7-2 to TRBJ1-1; no reliable D call. The V gene's germline CDR1 is SGHTA and CDR2 FQGNSA. V dropped 7 bases and J dropped 1 base, with 13 bases sitting between them. The CDR3 runs 14 residues. The chain's CDR3 is CASTQSAANTEAFF. The CDR3 DNA sequence: TGTGCCAGCACCCAATCGGCGGCGAACACTGAAGCTTTCTTT. Filled out from reference TRBV7-2 and TRBJ1-1, the complete variable domain reads GAGVSQSPSNKVTEKGKDVELRCDPISGHTALYWYRQSLGQGLEFLIYFQGNSAPDKSGLPSDRFSAERTGGSVSTLTIQRTQQEDSAVYLCASTQSAANTEAFFGQGTRLTVV.

This clonotype was seen more than once but under ten times. CDR3 bases: TGTGCCAGCAGCTCCGTTCACCAAGAGACCCAGTACTTC. Translation: CASSSVHQETQYF. The V and J genes are TRBV5-6 and TRBJ2-5; D uncertain. The CDR3 covers 13 residues. With 3 bases removed from V and 0 bases from J, the gap between germline ends came to 6 bases. Germline V gene sequence: CDR1 SGHDT, CDR2 YYEEEE.

In this sample, this clonotype turned up a few times. The chain carries TRBV18 and TRBJ2-3; no clear D gene. This CDR3 is 15 amino acids long. Germline loops: CDR1 KGHSH, CDR2 LQKENI. V was pared by 6 bases and J by 0 bases, with 13 bases between. The CDR3 is CASSLIGPSTDTQYF. The CDR3 DNA reads as TGTGCCAGCTCTCTCATCGGGCCGAGCACAGATACGCAGTATTTT.

This clonotype was seen many times. The chain employs TRBV24-1 and TRBJ1-5; D is unresolved. The germline V and J ends were trimmed by 4 bases and 5 bases, with 8 bases remaining between them. The CDR3 has 13 amino acids. Germline CDR1 is KGHDR and CDR2 is SFDVKD. CDR3 residues: CATSDRLDQPQHF. The CDR3 DNA reads TGTGCCACCAGTGACCGGCTGGATCAGCCCCAGCATTTT.

This clonotype was seen only a few times. V gene TRBV12-3 or TRBV12-4 combines with J gene TRBJ2-2; TRBD1 matches at 9 bases. The CDR3 covers 14 residues. V lost 6 bases, J lost 3 bases, and 2 bases stayed unmatched. The CDR3 region has the DNA TGTGCCAGCAGACGGGACAGGGACACCGGGGAGCTGTTTTTT. This translates into CASRRDRDTGELFF.

The chain couples TRBV29-1 to TRBJ2-5; D gene ambiguous. The germline V gene has CDR1 SQVTM and CDR2 ANQGSEA. This CDR3 region has 13 residues. With 2 bases removed from V and 1 base from J, the gap between germline ends came to 8 bases. This CDR3 reads CSVEHGFQETQYF. CDR3 nucleotides: TGCAGCGTTGAACATGGATTCCAAGAGACCCAGTACTTC.

V usage is TRBV20-1 and J usage is TRBJ2-1; 8 bases agree with TRBD2. The germline V gene has CDR1 DFQATT and CDR2 SNEGSKA (reference sequence). The ends lost 6 bases at V and 0 bases at J; junction bases unmatched: 4. CDR3 length: 14 amino acids. This chain's CDR3 is CSAARGGSYNEQFF. CDR3 sequence (DNA): TGCAGTGCCGCCCGGGGGGGCTCCTACAATGAGCAGTTCTTC.

Only a few counts were recorded for this clonotype. The J gene is TRBJ2-1, the V gene TRBV12-3 or TRBV12-4; maybe TRBD1 (6 bases). V was clipped by 7 bases and J by 7 bases, with 14 bases between them. The CDR3 has 13 residues. In DNA form, the CDR3 reads TGTGCCAGCACTGGACAGCTAGAGAATGAGCAGTTCTTC. This encodes CASTGQLENEQFF.

This clonotype was observed a handful of times. The chain employs TRBV5-5 and TRBJ1-2; possible D gene TRBD1, 6 bases. The CDR3 contains 14 residues. Germline CDR1 reads SGHKS; CDR2 reads YYEKEE (reference sequence). V lost 4 bases to trimming and J lost 8 bases, with 18 bases between them. In nucleotides, the CDR3 is TGTGCCAGCAGCCCAGGGGCGGGTTTTTTCGGCTACACCTTC. Its translation: CASSPGAGFFGYTF.

This clonotype was seen a few times. This chain joins TRBV7-3 and TRBJ2-1, with 14 bases identical to TRBD2. This CDR3 comprises 18 residues. J lost 5 bases, V lost 4 bases, and 10 bases had no gene match. CDR1 and CDR2 (germline): SGHTA, FQGTGA. CDR3: CASSSRLAGGPLDNEQFF. CDR3 in DNA: TGTGCCAGCAGCTCGAGACTAGCGGGGGGGCCCCTTGACAATGAGCAGTTCTTC.